The source of this T cell receptor beta chain is a study of T cell responses to AZD1222 COVID-19 vaccine. The CDR3 is 14 residues long. Trimming stripped 4 bases from V and 3 bases from J, with 10 bases between. Germline V lookup: CDR1 SGDLS, CDR2 YYNGEE. Study-wide results and caveats: There were mostly white British donors and more females than males, and clonal diversity was possibly underestimated. Targets within unmutated variant regions were reportedly found for nearly half of spike-specific TCRs. Two AZD1222 doses significantly raised spike-specific TCR breadth and depth over controls.

Sequencing was performed with immunoSEQ multiplex PCR; in TCRdb, only in-frame clones are kept and a portion is missing. This table holds more than 140,000 clones, 88% found once. This clone was counted a single time. The antigen is undetermined. The material sequenced was peripheral blood, taken on day 0 of AZD1222 vaccination. This receptor was obtained from an adult in good health. V gene TRBV9 combines with J gene TRBJ1-4; possible D gene TRBD1, 6 bases. Here the CDR3 reads CASSTGTSNEKLFF. The CDR3 DNA reads as TGTGCCAGCAGCACCGGGACATCTAATGAAAAACTGTTTTTT.